These 18 T cell receptor beta chains originate from one sample sequenced in a study of blood T cell repertoires in COVID-19. The table came from immunoSEQ multiplex PCR; TCRdb's copy has only in-frame clones and leaves some out. The sample includes 85,000 to 100,000 clones, just over 90% of them seen just once. Sequencing input: peripheral blood. The receptors here all came from a man in his sixties with acute or convalescent COVID-19.

The V call is TRBV6-6, the J call TRBJ2-7, with D perhaps matching TRBD1 (6 bases). The CDR3 contains 13 residues. V was shortened by 5 bases and J by 2 bases, with 10 bases between the two germline ends. Per the germline V gene, CDR1 is MNHNY and CDR2 is SVGAGI (reference sequence). The CDR3: CASSLRTAYEQYF. The CDR3 DNA reads TGTGCCAGCAGTCTCAGGACAGCCTACGAGCAGTACTTC.

The genes are TRBV5-5 and TRBJ1-5; D might be TRBD1 (6 bases). Trimming removed 0 bases from V and 2 bases from J, with 12 bases in between. From germline, CDR1 is SGHKS and CDR2 YYEKEE (reference sequence). The length of the CDR3 is 16 residues. In DNA, the CDR3 is TGTGCCAGCAGCTTGGCCGGGGGGCTGGGCAATCAGCCCCAGCATTTT. Encoded protein: CASSLAGGLGNQPQHF.

The V gene is TRBV27, the J gene TRBJ2-3, with 7 bases fitting TRBD1. This CDR3 region has 16 residues. V was pared by 4 bases and J by 2 bases, with 9 bases of the junction left unmatched. Germline V gene lookup returns CDR1 MNHEY and CDR2 SMNVEV (reference sequence). The CDR3 DNA reads TGTGCCAGCAGTTCTCCAGGGGGAGCCAACACAGATACGCAGTATTTT. Protein: CASSSPGGANTDTQYF.

V and J are TRBV9 and TRBJ2-2, with 9 bases fitting TRBD2. Germline V CDR1 and CDR2: SGDLS, YYNGEE. J gave up 3 bases and V 1 base, and 7 bases lay outside the gene matches. The CDR3 spans 17 residues. The CDR3 DNA sequence: TGTGCCAGCAGCGTACCGCGGGGGGGGGCCCACACCGGGGAGCTGTTTTTT. It is translated as CASSVPRGGAHTGELFF.

The V gene is TRBV9, the J gene TRBJ1-3; 7 nucleotides match TRBD1. CDR1 SGDLS and CDR2 YYNGEE come from the germline V gene. The V and J ends lost 3 bases and 4 bases, in that order; junction bases with no gene match: 4. The CDR3 length is 14 residues. CDR3 coding DNA: TGTGCCAGCAGCGACAGGGGTGGAGGAAACACCATATATTTT. It specifies CASSDRGGGNTIYF.

The gene calls are TRBV7-9 and TRBJ1-1, with D possibly being TRBD1 (6 bases). V lost 5 bases and J 3 bases, leaving 19 bases between the germline ends. CDR1 SEHNR and CDR2 FQNEAQ come from the germline V gene (reference sequence). The CDR3 covers 16 residues. The CDR3 coding sequence is TGTGCCAGCAGCCGGGGTGGGGAACAGGGTCACACTGAAGCTTTCTTT. It yields the protein CASSRGGEQGHTEAFF.

This chain uses TRBV29-1 with TRBJ1-3, with D hard to call. The CDR3 spans 13 residues. CDR1 and CDR2 from the germline V gene are SQVTM and ANQGSEA. Trimming cost V 0 bases and J 4 bases, with 7 bases left between them. In DNA, the CDR3 is TGCAGCGTTGAAGATACCGGGGGAAACACCATATATTTT. Its translation: CSVEDTGGNTIYF. The variable domain in full, completed from reference TRBV29-1 and TRBJ1-3, reads SAVISQKPSRDICQRGTSLTIQCQVDSQVTMMFWYRQQPGQSLTLIATANQGSEATYESGFVIDKFPISRPNLTFSTLTVSNMSPEDSSIYLCSVEDTGGNTIYFGEGSWLTVV.

The J gene is TRBJ2-4, the V gene TRBV5-1; D possibly corresponds to TRBD1 (6 bases). Germline V gene sequence: CDR1 SGHRS, CDR2 YFSETQ. The CDR3 is 15 amino acids. V was shortened by 0 bases and J by 4 bases, with 11 bases between the two germline ends. CDR3 nucleotides: TGCGCCAGCAGCTTGGCGCAGGGGTCTAAAAACATTCAGTACTTC. Protein sequence: CASSLAQGSKNIQYF.

The chain is built from TRBV6-4 and TRBJ1-5; the D gene is possibly TRBD1 (6 bases). The CDR3 spans 14 residues. V lost 5 bases and J lost 0, with 8 bases in between. Germline V gene data show CDR1 as MRHNA and CDR2 as SNTAGT. The CDR3 loop is CASSMTGSNQPQHF. In DNA form, the CDR3 reads TGTGCCAGCAGTATGACAGGTAGCAATCAGCCCCAGCATTTT.

The chain recombines TRBV5-1 with TRBJ1-2; 7 bases are shared with TRBD1. Germline-derived CDR1 and CDR2 are SGHRS and YFSETQ. Trimming took 1 base from V and 8 from J; bases not matched to a gene: 11. CDR3 size: 15 residues. CDR3 DNA sequence: TGCGCCAGCAGCTTGCTTGGGACAGCCGTCAACGGCTACACCTTC. It codes for CASSLLGTAVNGYTF.

The rearrangement uses TRBV20-1 and TRBJ2-7, with a tentative D call TRBD2 (6 bases). The CDR3 extends over 11 amino acids. The V end was cut by 5 bases, the J end by 7 bases, with 12 bases between. Germline V gene data show CDR1 as DFQATT and CDR2 as SNEGSKA (reference sequence). This CDR3 reads CSAYTSSEQYF. CDR3 in DNA: TGCAGTGCTTACACTAGCTCGGAGCAGTACTTC.

V is TRBV6-7 and J is TRBJ1-6; 7 positions match TRBD1. TRBV6-7 is labeled an ORF, and its function is uncertain. Germline trimming cut 5 bases from V and 6 bases from J; bases unmatched to any gene: 13. This CDR3 has 17 residues. The CDR3 loop reads CASSLDGMSGGNSPLHF. CDR3 in DNA: TGTGCCAGCAGTCTCGATGGGATGTCAGGGGGTAATTCACCCCTCCACTTT.

The chain is built from TRBV6-6 and TRBJ1-5; D perhaps matches TRBD1 (5 bases). V was cut by 7 bases and J by 5 bases, with 12 bases left in between. The CDR3 length is 13 residues. Germline values: CDR1 MNHNY, CDR2 SVGAGI (reference sequence). The CDR3 here is CASTGGGDQPQHF. The DNA for the CDR3 is TGTGCCAGCACCGGGGGAGGGGATCAGCCCCAGCATTTT.

V usage is TRBV30 and J usage is TRBJ1-2; 8 bases line up with TRBD1. Germline V lookup: CDR1 GTSNPN, CDR2 SVGIG (reference sequence). The CDR3 is made up of 15 amino acids. The V and J ends lost 1 base and 6 bases, in that order; junction bases with no gene match: 10. CDR3 nucleotide sequence: TGTGCCTGGAGTGGCCGGGTCAGGGGGCTTAATGGCTACACCTTC. It encodes CAWSGRVRGLNGYTF.

This clone was found once. V usage is TRBV2 and J usage is TRBJ2-2; 7 nucleotides align to TRBD2. V lost 4 bases, J lost 8 bases, and 7 bases stayed unmatched. Germline V lookup: CDR1 SNHLY, CDR2 FYNNEI. The CDR3 runs 14 residues. The CDR3 DNA follows: TGTGCCAGCAGTGGCCGGCGGGGGAGGGGGGAGCTGTTTTTT. This translates into CASSGRRGRGELFF.

The chain carries TRBV3-1 (or the pseudogene TRBV3-2) and TRBJ1-5; no clear D. The CDR3 extends over 16 amino acids. V was clipped by 2 bases and J by 2 bases, with 13 bases between them. Looked up from germline, CDR1 is LGHDT and CDR2 is YNNKEL (reference sequence). The CDR3 spells CASSQRLGLGNQPQHF. CDR3 nucleotides: TGTGCCAGCAGCCAAAGGCTCGGGTTAGGCAATCAGCCCCAGCATTTT.

V usage is TRBV6-6 and J usage is TRBJ2-7, with 9 positions matching TRBD1. CDR3 length equals 15 residues. V was clipped by 5 bases and J by 5 bases; unmatched bases: 10. Germline V gene lookup returns CDR1 MNHNY and CDR2 SVGAGI (reference sequence). For the CDR3, the DNA is TGTGCCAGCAGTGCAGCCGGGACAGGGAGCGACGAGCAGTACGTC. It translates to CASSAAGTGSDEQYV.

J is TRBJ2-5 and V is TRBV2; TRBD1 aligns across 12 bases. The V gene end was trimmed by 5 bases and the J gene end by 4 bases; junction bases not matched to a gene: 5. The CDR3 loop spans 15 amino acids. Germline CDR1 SNHLY, CDR2 FYNNEI. DNA of the CDR3: TGTGCCAGCAGTTCGGGACAGGGGGCGGGAGAGACCCAGTACTTC. The encoded protein is CASSSGQGAGETQYF.